The T cell receptor beta chain described here comes from a study of T cell responses to AZD1222 COVID-19 vaccine. Sequencing used immunoSEQ multiplex PCR; TCRdb keeps in-frame clones, though not all of them. The sample contains around 95,000 clones, over 75% of which appear only once. Study-wide points: Increases in Spike-specific TCR breadth and depth were seen after two AZD1222 doses.

The V and J ends lost 3 bases and 4 bases respectively, with 13 bases between them. The germline V gene has CDR1 SGDLS and CDR2 YYNGEE. The CDR3 extends over 14 amino acids. Worth noting for this clone: Its antigen is still unknown.

J is TRBJ2-5 and V is TRBV9, with D perhaps being TRBD1 or TRBD2 (5 bases each). This specimen consisted of peripheral blood, obtained on day 0 of MenACWY control vaccination. The clonotype comes from an adult in good health. The CDR3 spells CASSARTGTETQYF. Written as DNA, the CDR3 is TGTGCCAGCAGCGCCAGAACCGGGACAGAGACCCAGTACTTC.